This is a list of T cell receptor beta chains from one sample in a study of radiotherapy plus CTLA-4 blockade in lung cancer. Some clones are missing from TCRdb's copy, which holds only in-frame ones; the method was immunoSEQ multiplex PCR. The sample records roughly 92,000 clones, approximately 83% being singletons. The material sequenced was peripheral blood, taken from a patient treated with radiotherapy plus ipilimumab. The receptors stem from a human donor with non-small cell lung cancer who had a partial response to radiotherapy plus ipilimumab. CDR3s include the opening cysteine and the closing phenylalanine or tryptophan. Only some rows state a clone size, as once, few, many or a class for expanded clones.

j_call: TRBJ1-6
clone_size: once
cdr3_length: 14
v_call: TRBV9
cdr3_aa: CASSVKGFGSPLHF

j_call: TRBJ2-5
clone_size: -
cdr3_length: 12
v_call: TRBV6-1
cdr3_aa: CASTLAGETQYF

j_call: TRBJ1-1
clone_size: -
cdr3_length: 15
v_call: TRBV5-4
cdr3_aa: CASSLQSGMNTEAFF

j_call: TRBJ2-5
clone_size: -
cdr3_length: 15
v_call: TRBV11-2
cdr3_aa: CASSYLLGAQETQYF

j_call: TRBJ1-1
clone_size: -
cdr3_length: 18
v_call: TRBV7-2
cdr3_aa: CASSLSRRQGALNTEAFF

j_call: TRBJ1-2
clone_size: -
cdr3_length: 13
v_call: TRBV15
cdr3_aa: CATSRAAGTLNTF

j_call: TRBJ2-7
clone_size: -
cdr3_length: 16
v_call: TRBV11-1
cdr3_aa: CASSPEGGDTSYEQYF

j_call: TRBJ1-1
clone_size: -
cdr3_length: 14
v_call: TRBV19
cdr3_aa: CASSIGRVNTEAFF

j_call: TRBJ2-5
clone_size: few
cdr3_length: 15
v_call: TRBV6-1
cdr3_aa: CASSDPVGGWETQYF

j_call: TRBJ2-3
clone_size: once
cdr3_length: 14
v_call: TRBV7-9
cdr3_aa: CASSFVGATDTQYF

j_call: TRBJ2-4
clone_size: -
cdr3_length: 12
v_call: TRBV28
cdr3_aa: CASSDTKNIQYF

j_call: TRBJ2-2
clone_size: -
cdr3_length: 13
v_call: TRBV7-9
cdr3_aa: CASGQSNTGELFF

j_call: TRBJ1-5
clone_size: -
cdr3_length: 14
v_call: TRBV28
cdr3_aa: CASRTTGGEQPQHF

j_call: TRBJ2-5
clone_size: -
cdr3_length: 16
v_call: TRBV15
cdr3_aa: CATSRGGLAGQETQYF

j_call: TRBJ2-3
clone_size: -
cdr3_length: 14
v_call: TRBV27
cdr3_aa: CASSSLSPPDTQYF

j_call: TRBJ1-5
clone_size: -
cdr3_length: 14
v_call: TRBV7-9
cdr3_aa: CASSLQGADQPQHF

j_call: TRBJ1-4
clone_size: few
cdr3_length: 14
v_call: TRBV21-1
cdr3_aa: CASSKFSPNEKLFF

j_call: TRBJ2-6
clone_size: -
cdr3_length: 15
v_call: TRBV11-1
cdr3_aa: CASSTIPGGANVLTF

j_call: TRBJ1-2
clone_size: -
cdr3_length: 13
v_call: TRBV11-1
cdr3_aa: CASSLATDYGYTF

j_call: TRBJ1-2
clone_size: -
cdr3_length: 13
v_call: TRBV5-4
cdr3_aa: CASSRQGLGGYTF

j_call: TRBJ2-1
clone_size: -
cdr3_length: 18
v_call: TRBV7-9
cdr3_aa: CASSRPVLLAEGNNEQFF

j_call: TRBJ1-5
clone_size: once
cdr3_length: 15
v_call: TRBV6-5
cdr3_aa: CASRPSQGTVQPQHF

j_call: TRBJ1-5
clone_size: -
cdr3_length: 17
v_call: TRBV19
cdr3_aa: CASSIDRWKQGLRPQHF

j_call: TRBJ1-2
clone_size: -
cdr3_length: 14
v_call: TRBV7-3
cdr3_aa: CASSQTGTQRGYTF

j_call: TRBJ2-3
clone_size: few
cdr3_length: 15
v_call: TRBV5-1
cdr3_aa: CASTNPSGRSDTQYF

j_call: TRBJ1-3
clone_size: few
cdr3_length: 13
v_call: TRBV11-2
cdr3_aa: CASSLDPVGPRYF

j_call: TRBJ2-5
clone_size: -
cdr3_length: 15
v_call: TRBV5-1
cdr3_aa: CASSLNRGGEETQYF

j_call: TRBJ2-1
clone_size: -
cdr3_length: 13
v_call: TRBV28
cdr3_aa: CATASGAYNEQFF

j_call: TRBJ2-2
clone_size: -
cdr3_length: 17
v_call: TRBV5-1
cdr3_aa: CASSLVSGGSRTGELFF

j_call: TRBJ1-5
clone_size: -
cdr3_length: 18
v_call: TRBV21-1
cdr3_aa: CASRLKGTGSGGNQPQHF

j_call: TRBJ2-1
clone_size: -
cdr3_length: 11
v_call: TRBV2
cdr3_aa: CASQQHQEQFF

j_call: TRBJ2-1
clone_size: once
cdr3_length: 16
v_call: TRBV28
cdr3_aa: CASLGTSGNSYNEQFF

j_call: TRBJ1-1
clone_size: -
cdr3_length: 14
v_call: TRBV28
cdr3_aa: CASSLLSGGAEAFF

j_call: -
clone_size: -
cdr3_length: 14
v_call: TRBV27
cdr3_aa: CASSATRSSYEQYF

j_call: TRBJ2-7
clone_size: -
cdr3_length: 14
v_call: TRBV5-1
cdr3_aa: CASKEQSGSYEQYF